This passage covers 2 T cell receptor delta chains from one sample sequenced in a study of gamma-delta T cells after stem cell transplantation. TCRdb made new clone calls on the RT-PCR reads using CATT. The profile covers some 680 delta-chain clones, with roughly three fifths appearing a single time and 35% to 55% taken by the ten largest. The sequenced material came from gamma-delta T cells. These receptors were taken from a human donor. It is not recorded whose cells these are; they may come from a transplant donor.

The genes are TRDV2 and TRDJ1; D may be TRDD3 (6 bases). The CDR3 runs to 14 residues. Germline loops: CDR1 GEAIGNYY, CDR2 EKD. V shed 3 bases and J shed 0 bases, with 10 bases lying between them. CDR3 region: CACDSGEDTDKLIF. CDR3 coding DNA: TGTGCCTGTGACTCTGGGGAAGACACCGATAAACTCATCTTT.

The rearrangement links TRDV2 to TRDJ2; TRDD3 matches 8 bases. V shed 0 bases and J 8 bases; nucleotides not matched to a gene: 7. The CDR3 is 15 residues long. The V gene's germline CDR1 is GEAIGNYY and CDR2 EKD. The CDR3 loop is CACDTVGDFWAQLFF. The CDR3 DNA reads as TGTGCCTGTGACACCGTGGGGGATTTCTGGGCACAACTCTTCTTT.